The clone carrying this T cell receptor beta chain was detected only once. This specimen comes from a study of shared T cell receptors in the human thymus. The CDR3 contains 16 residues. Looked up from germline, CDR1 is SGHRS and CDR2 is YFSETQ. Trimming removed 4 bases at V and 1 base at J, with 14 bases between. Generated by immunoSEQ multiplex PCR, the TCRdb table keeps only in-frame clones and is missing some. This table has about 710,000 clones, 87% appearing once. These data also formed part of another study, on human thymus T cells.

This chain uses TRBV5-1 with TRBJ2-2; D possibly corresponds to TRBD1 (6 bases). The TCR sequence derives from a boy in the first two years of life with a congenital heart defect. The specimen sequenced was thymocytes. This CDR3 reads CASSAGCRGNTGELFF. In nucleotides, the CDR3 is TGCGCCAGCAGCGCGGGCTGCAGGGGGAACACCGGGGAGCTGTTTTTT.